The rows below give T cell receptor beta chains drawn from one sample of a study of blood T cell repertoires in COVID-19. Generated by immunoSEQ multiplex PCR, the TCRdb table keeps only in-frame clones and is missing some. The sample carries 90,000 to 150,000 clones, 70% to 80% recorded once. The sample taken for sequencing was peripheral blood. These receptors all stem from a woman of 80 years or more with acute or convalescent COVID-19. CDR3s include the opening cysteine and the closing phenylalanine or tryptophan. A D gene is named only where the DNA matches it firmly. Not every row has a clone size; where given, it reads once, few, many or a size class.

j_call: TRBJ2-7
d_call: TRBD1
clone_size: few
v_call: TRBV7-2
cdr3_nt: TGTGCCAGCAGCCCTCGGACAGGTCTCGAGCAGTACTTC
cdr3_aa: CASSPRTGLEQYF

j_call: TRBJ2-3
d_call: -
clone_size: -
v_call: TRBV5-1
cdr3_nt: TGCGCCAGCAGCCCCGGGGTTAGCACAGATACGCAGTATTTT
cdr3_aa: CASSPGVSTDTQYF

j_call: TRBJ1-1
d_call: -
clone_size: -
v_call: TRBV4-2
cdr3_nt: TGTGCCAGCAGCCAAGTATCAGGGATGAACACTGAAGCTTTCTTT
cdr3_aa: CASSQVSGMNTEAFF

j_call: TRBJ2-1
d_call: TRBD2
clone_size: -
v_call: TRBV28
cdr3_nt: TGTGCCAGCAGGGTACTAGCGGGCGGTGAGCAGTTCTTC
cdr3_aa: CASRVLAGGEQFF

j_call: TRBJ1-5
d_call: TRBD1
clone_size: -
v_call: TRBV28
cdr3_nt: TGTGCCAGCAGTCACCGACAGGGCGAGAATCAGCCCCAGCATTTT
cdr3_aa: CASSHRQGENQPQHF

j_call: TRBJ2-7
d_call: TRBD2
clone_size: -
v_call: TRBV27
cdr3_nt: TGTGCCAGTGGGGCGGGGGGCTCTTACGAGCAGTACTTC
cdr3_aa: CASGAGGSYEQYF

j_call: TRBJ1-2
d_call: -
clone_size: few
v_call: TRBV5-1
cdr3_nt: TGCGCCAGCAGCTTAAACGGGGGAGACTATGGCTACACCTTC
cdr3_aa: CASSLNGGDYGYTF

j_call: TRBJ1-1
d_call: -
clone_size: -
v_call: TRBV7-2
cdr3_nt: TGTGCCAGCAGCTCCACGGTCCGGGCGGGCACTGAAGCTTTCTTT
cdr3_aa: CASSSTVRAGTEAFF

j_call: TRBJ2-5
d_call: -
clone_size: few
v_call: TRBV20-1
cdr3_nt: TGCAGTGCTAGTAGAATCGGGGGCCAAGAGACCCAGTACTTC
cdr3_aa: CSASRIGGQETQYF

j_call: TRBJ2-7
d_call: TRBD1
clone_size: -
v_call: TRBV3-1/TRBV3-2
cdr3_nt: TGTGCCAGCAGCCGCGACAGGGAACCTTTCTACGAGCAGTACTTC
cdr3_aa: CASSRDREPFYEQYF

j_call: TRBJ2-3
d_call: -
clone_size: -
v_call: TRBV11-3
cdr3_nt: TGTGCCAGCAGCTTAGGGAGAGAGGTGTGGGATACGCAGTATTTT
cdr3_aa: CASSLGREVWDTQYF

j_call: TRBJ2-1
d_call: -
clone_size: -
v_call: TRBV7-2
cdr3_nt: TGTGCCAGCAGGTGGGGTATAGCAGGGGATGAGCAGTTCTTC
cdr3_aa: CASRWGIAGDEQFF

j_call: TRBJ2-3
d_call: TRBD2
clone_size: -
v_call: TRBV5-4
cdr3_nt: TGTGCCAGCAGTTCGCCTCGGGGGGGCCAAGGAGATACGCAGTATTTT
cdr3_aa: CASSSPRGGQGDTQYF

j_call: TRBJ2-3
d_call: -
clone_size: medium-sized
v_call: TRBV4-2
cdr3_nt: TGTGCCAGCACCTGGGACTCCTTGGAGAATACGCAGTATTTT
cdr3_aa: CASTWDSLENTQYF

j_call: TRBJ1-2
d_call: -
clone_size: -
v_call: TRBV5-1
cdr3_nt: TGCGCCAGCAGCTTTCCCGGCGGTGGCTACACCTTC
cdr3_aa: CASSFPGGGYTF

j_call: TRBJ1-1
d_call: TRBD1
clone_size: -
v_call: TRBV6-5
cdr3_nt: TGTGCCAGCATCAGGGGGCTGGGGACTGAAGCTTTCTTT
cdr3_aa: CASIRGLGTEAFF

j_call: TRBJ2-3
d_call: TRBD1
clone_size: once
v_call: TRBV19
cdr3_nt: TGTGCCAGTAACCGGGACAGGGTGGGAGGTACGCAGTATTTT
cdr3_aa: CASNRDRVGGTQYF

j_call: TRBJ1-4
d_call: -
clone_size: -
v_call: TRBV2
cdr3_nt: TGTGCCAGCAGTGATGGAGTTTCTGAAAAACTGTTTTTT
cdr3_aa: CASSDGVSEKLFF

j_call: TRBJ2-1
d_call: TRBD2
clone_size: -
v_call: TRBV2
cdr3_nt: TGTGCCAGCAGTAGACTAGCGGGACCAAATGAGCAGTTCTTC
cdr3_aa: CASSRLAGPNEQFF

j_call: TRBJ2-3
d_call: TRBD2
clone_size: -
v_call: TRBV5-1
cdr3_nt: TGCGCCAGCAGCTTGGGCCCCGCACTAGCGGGGTATACCCTTCGCACAGATACGCAGTATTTT
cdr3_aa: CASSLGPALAGYTLRTDTQYF

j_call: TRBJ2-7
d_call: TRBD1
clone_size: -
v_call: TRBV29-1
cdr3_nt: TGCAGCGTCCTTTACAGGGGAACCTACGAGCAGTACTTC
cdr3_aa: CSVLYRGTYEQYF

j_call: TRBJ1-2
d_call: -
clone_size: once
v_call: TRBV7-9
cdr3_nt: TGTGCCAGCAGCGTTACAGGATATGGCTACACCTTC
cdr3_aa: CASSVTGYGYTF

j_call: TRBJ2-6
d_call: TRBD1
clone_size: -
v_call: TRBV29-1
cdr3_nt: TGCAGCGTTGAGGGACAGGGGGCTGGGGCCAACGTCCTGACTTTC
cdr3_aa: CSVEGQGAGANVLTF

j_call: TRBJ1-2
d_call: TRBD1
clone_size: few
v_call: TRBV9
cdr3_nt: TGTGCCAGCAGCGCTCAGGGGGCTGGTTATGGCTACACCTTC
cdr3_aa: CASSAQGAGYGYTF

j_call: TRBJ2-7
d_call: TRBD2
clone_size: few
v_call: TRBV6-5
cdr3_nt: TGTGCCTCGGCACTAGCGGGGCCTTCCTACGAGCAGTACTTC
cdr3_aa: CASALAGPSYEQYF

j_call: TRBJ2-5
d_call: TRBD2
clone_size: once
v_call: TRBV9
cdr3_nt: TGTGCCAGCAGCGTTTATGCGGGAGGAAAGGAGACCCAGTACTTC
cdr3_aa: CASSVYAGGKETQYF

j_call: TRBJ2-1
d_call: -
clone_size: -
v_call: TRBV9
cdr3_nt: TGTGCCAGCAGCGTTACTAGCTCCTACAATGAGCAGTTCTTC
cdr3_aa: CASSVTSSYNEQFF

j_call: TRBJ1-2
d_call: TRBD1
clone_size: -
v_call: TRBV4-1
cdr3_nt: TGCGCCAGCAGCCAAGAGGAGGGGGCAGGACGTGGCTACACCTTC
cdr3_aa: CASSQEEGAGRGYTF

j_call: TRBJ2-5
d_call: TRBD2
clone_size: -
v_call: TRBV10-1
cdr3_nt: TGCGCCAGCAGTGCGCTGGGGGGGGAGACCCAGTACTTC
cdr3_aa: CASSALGGETQYF

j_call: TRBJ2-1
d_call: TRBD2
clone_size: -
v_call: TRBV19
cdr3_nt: TGTGCCAGTAGTTTCCTAGCGGGGAATGGTAATGAGCAGTTCTTC
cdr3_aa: CASSFLAGNGNEQFF

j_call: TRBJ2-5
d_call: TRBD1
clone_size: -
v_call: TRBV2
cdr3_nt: TGTGCCAGCAGTGCTGACAGGGGCCCCCAAGAGACCCAGTACTTC
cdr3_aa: CASSADRGPQETQYF

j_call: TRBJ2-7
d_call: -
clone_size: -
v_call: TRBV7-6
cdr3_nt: TGTGCCAGCAGCATCTCCAGGGGACCCTACGAGCAGTACTTC
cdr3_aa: CASSISRGPYEQYF

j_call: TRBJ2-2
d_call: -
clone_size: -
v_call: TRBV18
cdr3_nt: TGTGCCAGCTCAGAACGACAGAACACCGGGGAGCTGTTTTTT
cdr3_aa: CASSERQNTGELFF